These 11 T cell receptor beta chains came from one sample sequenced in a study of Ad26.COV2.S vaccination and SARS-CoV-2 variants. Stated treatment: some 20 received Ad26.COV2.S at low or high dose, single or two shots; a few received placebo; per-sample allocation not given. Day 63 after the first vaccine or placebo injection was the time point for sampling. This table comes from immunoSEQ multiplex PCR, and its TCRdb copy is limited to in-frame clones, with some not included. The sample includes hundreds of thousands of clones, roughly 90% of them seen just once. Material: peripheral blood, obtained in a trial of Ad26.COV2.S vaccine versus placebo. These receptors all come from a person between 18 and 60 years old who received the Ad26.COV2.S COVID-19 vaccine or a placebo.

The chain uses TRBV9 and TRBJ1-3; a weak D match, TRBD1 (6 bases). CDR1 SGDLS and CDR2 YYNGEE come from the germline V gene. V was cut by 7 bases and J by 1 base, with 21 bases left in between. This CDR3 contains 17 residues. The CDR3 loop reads CASASRLGAESGNTIYF. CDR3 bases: TGTGCCAGCGCGTCTCGTTTGGGGGCAGAATCTGGAAACACCATATATTTT. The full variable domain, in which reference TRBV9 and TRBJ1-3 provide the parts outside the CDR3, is DSGVTQTPKHLITATGQRVTLRCSPRSGDLSVYWYQQSLDQGLQFLIQYYNGEERAKGNILERFSAQQFPDLHSELNLSSLELGDSALYFCASASRLGAESGNTIYFGEGSWLTVV.

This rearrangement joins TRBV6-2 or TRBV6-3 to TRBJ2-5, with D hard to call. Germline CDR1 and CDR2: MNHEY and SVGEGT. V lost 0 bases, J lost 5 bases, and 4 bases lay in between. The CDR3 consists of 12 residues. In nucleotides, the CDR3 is TGTGCCAGCAGTTACTCGGAGGAGACCCAGTACTTC. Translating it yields CASSYSEETQYF.

This CDR3 reads CASSQDRRREDTGELFF. The CDR3 nucleotides are TGTGCCAGCAGCCAAGATCGTAGGCGGGAGGACACCGGGGAGCTGTTTTTT. V gene TRBV4-2 combines with J gene TRBJ2-2, with 8 nucleotides matching TRBD2. Looked up from germline, CDR1 is LGHNA and CDR2 is YNFKEQ. The CDR3 contains 17 residues. With 0 bases clipped from V and 3 bases from J, the junction kept 6 bases outside the gene matches.

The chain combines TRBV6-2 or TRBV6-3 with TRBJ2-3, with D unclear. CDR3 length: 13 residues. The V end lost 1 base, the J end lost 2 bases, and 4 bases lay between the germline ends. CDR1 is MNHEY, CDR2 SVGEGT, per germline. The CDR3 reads CASSYYSTDTQYF. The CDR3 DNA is TGTGCCAGCAGTTACTACTCCACAGATACGCAGTATTTT.

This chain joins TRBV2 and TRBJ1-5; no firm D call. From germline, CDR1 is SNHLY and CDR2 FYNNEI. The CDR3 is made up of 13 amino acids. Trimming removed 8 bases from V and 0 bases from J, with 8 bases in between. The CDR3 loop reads CASAGNSNQPQHF. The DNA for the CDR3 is TGTGCCAGCGCGGGGAATAGCAATCAGCCCCAGCATTTT.

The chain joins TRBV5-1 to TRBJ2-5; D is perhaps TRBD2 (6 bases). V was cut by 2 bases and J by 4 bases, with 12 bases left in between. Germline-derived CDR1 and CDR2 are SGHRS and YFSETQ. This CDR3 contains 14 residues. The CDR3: CASSFGEVGETQYF. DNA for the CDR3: TGCGCCAGCAGCTTCGGGGAGGTAGGAGAGACCCAGTACTTC.

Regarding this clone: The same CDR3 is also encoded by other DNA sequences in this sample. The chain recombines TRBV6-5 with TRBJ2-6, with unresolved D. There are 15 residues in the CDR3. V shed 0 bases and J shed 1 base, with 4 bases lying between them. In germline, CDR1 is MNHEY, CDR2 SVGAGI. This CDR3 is CASSYSGSGANVLTF. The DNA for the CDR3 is TGTGCCAGCAGTTACTCAGGGTCTGGGGCCAACGTCCTGACTTTC.

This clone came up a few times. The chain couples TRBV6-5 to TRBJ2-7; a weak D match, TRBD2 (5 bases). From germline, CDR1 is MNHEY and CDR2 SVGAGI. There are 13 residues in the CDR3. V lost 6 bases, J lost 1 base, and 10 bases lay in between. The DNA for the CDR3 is TGTGCCAGCAGCCGCGAGGGTTCCTACGAGCAGTACTTC. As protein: CASSREGSYEQYF.

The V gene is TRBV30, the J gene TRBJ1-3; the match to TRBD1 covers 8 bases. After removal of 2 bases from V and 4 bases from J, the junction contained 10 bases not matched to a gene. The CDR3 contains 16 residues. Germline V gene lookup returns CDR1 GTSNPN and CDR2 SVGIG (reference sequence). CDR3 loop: CAWSPINRQGGNTIYF. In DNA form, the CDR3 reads TGTGCCTGGAGTCCTATCAACCGACAGGGGGGAAACACCATATATTTT. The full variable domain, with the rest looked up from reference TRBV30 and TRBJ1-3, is SQTIHQWPATLVQPVGSPLSLECTVEGTSNPNLYWYRQAAGRGLQLLFYSVGIGQISSEVPQNLSASRPQDRQFILSSKKLLLSDSGFYLCAWSPINRQGGNTIYFGEGSWLTVV.

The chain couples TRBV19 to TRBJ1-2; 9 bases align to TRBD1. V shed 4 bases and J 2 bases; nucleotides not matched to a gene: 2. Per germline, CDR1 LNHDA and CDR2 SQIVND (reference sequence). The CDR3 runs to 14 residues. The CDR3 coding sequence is TGTGCCAGTAGTAGGGACAGGGTGAACTATGGCTACACCTTC. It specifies CASSRDRVNYGYTF.

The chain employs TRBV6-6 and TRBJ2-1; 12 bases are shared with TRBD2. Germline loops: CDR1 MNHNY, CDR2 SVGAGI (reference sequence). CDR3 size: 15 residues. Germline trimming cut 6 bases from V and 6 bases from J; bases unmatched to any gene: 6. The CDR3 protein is CASSPGLAGINEQFF. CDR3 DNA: TGTGCCAGCAGCCCGGGACTAGCGGGTATCAATGAGCAGTTCTTC.